This T cell receptor (beta chain) was identified in a study of T cells in Graves' hyperthyroidism and ophthalmopathy. CDR1 is MDHEN and CDR2 is SYDVKM in the germline V gene. This CDR3 is 15 amino acids long. Trimming cost V 7 bases and J 0 bases, with 13 bases left between them. TCR beta CDR3 sequences were amplified from RNA transcripts. First-round RT-PCR with HTBI primers amplified the TCR CDR3 region. TCRdb reprocessed the multiplex PCR reads with MiXCR, giving one entry per CDR3 protein. The table has fewer than 800,000 distinct CDR3 sequences, roughly 17% seen once. The receptor was isolated from a man aged 18 to 29 with Graves' hyperthyroidism. The chain employs TRBV28 and TRBJ2-1, with D tentatively TRBD1 or TRBD2 (5 bases each). Sample: blood. The DNA of the CDR3 is TGTGCCAGCAATCCCGGGACGTTCTCCTACAATGAGCAGTTCTTC. It yields the protein CASNPGTFSYNEQFF.